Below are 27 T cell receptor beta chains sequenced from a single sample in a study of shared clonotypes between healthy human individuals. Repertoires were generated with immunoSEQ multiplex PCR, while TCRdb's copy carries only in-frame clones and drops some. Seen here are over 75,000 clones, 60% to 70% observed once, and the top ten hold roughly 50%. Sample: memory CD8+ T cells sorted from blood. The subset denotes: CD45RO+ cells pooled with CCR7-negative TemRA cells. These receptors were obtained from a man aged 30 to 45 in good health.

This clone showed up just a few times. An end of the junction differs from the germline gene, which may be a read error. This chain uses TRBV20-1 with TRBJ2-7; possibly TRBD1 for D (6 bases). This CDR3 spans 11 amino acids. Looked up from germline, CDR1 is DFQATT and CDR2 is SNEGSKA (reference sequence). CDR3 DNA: TGCAGTGCTAGGTCCGGGACATCAGATCACTTC. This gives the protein CSARSGTSDHF.

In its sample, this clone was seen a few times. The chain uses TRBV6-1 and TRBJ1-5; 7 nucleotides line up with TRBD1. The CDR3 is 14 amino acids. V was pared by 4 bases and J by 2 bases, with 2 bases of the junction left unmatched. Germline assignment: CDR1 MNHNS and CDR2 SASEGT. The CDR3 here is CASSATGGNQPQHF. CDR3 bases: TGTGCCAGCAGTGCAACAGGGGGCAATCAGCCCCAGCATTTT.

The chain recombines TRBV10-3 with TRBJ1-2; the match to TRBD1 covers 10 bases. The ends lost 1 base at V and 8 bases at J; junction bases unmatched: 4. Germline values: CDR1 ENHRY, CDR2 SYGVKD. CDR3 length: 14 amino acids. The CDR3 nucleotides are TGTGCCATCAGTGAGTGGGACAGGGGAGACGGCTACACCTTC. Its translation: CAISEWDRGDGYTF.

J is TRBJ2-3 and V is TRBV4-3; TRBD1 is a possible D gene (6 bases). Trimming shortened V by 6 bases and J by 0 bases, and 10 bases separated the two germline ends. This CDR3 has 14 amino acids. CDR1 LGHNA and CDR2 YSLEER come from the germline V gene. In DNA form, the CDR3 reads TGCGCCAGCAGTACGGGACACAGCACAGATACGCAGTATTTT. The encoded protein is CASSTGHSTDTQYF.

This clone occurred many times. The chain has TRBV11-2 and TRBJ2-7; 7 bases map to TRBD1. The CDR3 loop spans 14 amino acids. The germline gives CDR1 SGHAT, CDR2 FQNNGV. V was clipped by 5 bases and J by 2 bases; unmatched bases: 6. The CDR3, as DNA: TGTGCCAGCAGCAGACCGGGACAGCCCTACGAGCAGTACTTC. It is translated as CASSRPGQPYEQYF.

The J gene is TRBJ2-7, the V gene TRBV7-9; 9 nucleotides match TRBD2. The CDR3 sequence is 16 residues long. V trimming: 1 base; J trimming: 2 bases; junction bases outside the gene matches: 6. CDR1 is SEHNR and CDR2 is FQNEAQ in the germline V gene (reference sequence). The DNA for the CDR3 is TGTGCCAGCAGCTTAGATCTAGCGGGATTAACCTACGAGCAGTACTTC. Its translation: CASSLDLAGLTYEQYF.

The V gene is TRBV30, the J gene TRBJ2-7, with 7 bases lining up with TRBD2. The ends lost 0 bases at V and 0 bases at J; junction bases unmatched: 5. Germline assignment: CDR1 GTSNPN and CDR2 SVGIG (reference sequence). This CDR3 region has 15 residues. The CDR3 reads CAWSVRGGSSYEQYF. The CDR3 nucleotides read TGTGCCTGGAGTGTACGCGGCGGGAGCTCCTACGAGCAGTACTTC.

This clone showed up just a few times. The CDR3 region has the DNA TGTGCCAGCAGCTTAGCAGGGGACAGGGGGACCGCCCAGTACTTC. It codes for CASSLAGDRGTAQYF. The V and J genes are TRBV7-9 and TRBJ2-5; 11 nucleotides align to TRBD1. The CDR3 extends over 15 amino acids. The J segment lost 9 bases and the V segment lost 0 bases, leaving 6 bases of the junction unmatched. Germline-derived CDR1 and CDR2 are SEHNR and FQNEAQ (reference sequence).

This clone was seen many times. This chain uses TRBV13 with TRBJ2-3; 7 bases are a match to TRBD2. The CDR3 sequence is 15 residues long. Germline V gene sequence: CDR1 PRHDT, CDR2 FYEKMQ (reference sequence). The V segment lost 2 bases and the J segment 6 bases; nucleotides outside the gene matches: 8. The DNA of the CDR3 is TGTGCCAGCAGCTTACGGGGCGGGAGCGCCGATACGCAGTATTTT. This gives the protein CASSLRGGSADTQYF.

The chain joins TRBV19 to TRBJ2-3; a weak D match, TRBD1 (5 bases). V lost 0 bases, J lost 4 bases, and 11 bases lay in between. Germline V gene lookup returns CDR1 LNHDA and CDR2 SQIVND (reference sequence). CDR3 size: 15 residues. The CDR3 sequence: CASSIEGRLADTQYF. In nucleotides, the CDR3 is TGTGCCAGTAGTATAGAGGGGCGCCTCGCAGATACGCAGTATTTT.

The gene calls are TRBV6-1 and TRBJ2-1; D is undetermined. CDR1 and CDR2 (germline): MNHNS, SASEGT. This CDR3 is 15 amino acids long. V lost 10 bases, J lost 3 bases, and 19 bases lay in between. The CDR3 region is CATGLDRPNYNEQFF. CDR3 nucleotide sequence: TGTGCCACCGGTTTGGATCGGCCCAACTACAATGAGCAGTTCTTC.

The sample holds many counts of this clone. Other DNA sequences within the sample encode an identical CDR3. The CDR3 coding sequence is TGTGCCAGCAGCTTAGTTGGGGCTGGCCACGAAGATACGCAGTATTTT. This codes for CASSLVGAGHEDTQYF. The gene calls are TRBV7-9 and TRBJ2-3; tentatively, D is TRBD1 (5 bases). V lost 1 base to trimming and J lost 5 bases, with 16 bases between them. The germline V gene encodes CDR1 SEHNR and CDR2 FQNEAQ (reference sequence). The CDR3 sequence is 16 residues long.

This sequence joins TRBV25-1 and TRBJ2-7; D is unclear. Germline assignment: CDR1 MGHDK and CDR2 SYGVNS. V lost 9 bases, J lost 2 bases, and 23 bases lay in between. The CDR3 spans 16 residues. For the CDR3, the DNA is TGTGCCAGTCAAAGTGTGGGTCGGCTCGGAGCCTACGAGCAGTACTTC. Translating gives CASQSVGRLGAYEQYF.

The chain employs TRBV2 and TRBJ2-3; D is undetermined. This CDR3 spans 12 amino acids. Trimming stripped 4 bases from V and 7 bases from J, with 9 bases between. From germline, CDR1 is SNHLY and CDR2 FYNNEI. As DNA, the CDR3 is TGTGCCAGCAGTGTCGAGACAAATACGCAGTATTTT. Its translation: CASSVETNTQYF.

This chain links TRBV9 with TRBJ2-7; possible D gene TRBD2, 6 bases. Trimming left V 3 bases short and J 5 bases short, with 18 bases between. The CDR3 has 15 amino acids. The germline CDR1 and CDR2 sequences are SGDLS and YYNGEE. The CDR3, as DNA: TGTGCCAGCAGCGGCCCCGCGACTAGTGTGAACGAGCAGTACTTC. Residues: CASSGPATSVNEQYF.

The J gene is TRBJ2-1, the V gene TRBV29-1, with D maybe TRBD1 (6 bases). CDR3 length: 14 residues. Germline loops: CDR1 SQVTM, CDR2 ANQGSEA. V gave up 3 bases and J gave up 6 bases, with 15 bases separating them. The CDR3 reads CSVEYGRGINEQFF. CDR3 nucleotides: TGCAGCGTTGAGTACGGCAGGGGTATCAATGAGCAGTTCTTC.

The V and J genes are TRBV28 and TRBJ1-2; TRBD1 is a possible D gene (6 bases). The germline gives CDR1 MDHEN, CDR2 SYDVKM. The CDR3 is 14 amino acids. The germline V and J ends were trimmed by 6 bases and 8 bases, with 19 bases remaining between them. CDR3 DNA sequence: TGTGCCAGCAGACGGCACCCCCCAGGGGACGGCTACACCTTC. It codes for CASRRHPPGDGYTF.

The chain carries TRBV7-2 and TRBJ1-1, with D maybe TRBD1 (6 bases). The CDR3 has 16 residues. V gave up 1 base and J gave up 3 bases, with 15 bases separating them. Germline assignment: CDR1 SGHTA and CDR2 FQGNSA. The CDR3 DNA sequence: TGTGCCAGCAGCTTAGGAGGGGGGCAGGTACACACTGAAGCTTTCTTT. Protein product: CASSLGGGQVHTEAFF.

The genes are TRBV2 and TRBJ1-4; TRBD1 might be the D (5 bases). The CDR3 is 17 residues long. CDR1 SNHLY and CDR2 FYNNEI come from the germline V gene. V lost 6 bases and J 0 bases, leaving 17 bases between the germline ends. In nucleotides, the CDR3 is TGTGCCAGCAGCCTAAACAGGATTTCTGCAACTAATGAAAAACTGTTTTTT. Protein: CASSLNRISATNEKLFF. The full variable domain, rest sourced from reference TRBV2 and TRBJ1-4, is EPEVTQTPSHQVTQMGQEVILRCVPISNHLYFYWYRQILGQKVEFLVSFYNNEISEKSEIFDDQFSVERPDGSNFTLKIRSTKLEDSAMYFCASSLNRISATNEKLFFGSGTQLSVL.

The DNA of the CDR3 is TGTGCCAGCACAGGGGGGCCGGTGGATGAGCAGTTCTTC. This translates into CASTGGPVDEQFF. The V gene is TRBV6-5, the J gene TRBJ2-1, with D perhaps TRBD1 (7 bases). The CDR3 consists of 13 residues. Germline CDR1 MNHEY, CDR2 SVGAGI. The V and J ends lost 7 bases and 8 bases respectively, with 15 bases between them.

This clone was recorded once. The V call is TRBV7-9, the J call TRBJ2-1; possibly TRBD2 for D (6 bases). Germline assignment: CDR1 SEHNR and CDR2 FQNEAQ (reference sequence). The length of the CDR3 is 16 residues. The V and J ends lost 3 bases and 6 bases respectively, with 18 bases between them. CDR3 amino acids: CASSFRRLDDGNEQFF. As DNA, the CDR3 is TGTGCCAGCAGCTTCCGTCGACTAGACGACGGCAATGAGCAGTTCTTC. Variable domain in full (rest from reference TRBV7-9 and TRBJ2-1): DTGVSQNPRHKITKRGQNVTFRCDPISEHNRLYWYRQTLGQGPEFLTYFQNEAQLEKSRLLSDRFSAERPKGSFSTLEIQRTEQGDSAMYLCASSFRRLDDGNEQFFGPGTRLTVL.

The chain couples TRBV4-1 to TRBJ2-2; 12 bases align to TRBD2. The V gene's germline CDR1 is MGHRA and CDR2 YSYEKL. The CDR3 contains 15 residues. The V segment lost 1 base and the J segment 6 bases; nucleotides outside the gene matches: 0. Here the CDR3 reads CASSQGLAGAGELFF. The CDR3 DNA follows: TGCGCCAGCAGCCAAGGACTAGCGGGAGCCGGGGAGCTGTTTTTT.

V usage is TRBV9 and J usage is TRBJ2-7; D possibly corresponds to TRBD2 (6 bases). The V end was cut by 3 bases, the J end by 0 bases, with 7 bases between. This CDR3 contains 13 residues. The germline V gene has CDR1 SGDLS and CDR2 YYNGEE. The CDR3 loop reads CASSGRDSYEQYF. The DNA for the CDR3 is TGTGCCAGCAGCGGGAGGGACTCCTACGAGCAGTACTTC.

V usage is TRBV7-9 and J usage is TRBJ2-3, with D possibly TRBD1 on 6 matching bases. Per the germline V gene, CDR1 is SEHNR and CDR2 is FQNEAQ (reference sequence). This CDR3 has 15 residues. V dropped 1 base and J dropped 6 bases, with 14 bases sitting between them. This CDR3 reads CASSLVTGTMDTQYF. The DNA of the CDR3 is TGTGCCAGCAGCTTAGTGACAGGAACCATGGATACGCAGTATTTT.

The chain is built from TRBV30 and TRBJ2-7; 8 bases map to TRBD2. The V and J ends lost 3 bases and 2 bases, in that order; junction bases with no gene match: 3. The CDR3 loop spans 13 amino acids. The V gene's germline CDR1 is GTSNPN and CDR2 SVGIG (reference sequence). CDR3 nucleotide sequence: TGTGCCTGGAGGCGGGGGGCCGCCTACGAGCAGTACTTC. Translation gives CAWRRGAAYEQYF.

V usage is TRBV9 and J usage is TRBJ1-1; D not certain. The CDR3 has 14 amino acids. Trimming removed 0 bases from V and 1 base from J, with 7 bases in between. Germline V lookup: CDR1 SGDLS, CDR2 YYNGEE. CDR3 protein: CASSVEGRNTEAFF. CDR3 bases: TGTGCCAGCAGCGTAGAGGGCAGGAACACTGAAGCTTTCTTT.

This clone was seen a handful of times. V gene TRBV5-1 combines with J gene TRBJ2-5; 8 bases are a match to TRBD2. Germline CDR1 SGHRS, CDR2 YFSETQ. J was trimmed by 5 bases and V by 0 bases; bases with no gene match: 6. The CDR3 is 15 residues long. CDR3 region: CASSLDGSGTETQYF. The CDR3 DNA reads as TGCGCCAGCAGCTTGGATGGTAGCGGGACTGAGACCCAGTACTTC.